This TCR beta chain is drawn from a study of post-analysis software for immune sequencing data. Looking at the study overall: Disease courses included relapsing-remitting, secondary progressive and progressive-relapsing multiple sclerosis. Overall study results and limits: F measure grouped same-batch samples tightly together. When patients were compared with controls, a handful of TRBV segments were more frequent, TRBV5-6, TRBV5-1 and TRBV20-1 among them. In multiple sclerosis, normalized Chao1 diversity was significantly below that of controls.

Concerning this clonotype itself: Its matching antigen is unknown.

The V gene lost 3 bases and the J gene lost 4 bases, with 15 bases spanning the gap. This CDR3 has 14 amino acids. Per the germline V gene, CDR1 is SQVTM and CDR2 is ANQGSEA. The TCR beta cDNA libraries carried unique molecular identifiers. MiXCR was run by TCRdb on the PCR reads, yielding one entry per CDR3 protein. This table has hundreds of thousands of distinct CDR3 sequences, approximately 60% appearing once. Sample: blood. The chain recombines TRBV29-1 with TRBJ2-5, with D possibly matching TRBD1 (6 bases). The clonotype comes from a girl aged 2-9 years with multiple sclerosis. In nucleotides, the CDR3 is TGCAGCGTTGATAACTCAGGGGAGAGAGAGACCCAGTACTTC. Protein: CSVDNSGERETQYF.